Listed here is a single T cell receptor beta chain. Only in-frame clones appear in the TCRdb table, and some are missing; sequencing was by immunoSEQ multiplex PCR. The sample lists about 360,000 clones, around 87% occurring once. This specimen belongs to a study of blood T cell repertoires in COVID-19. There are 19 residues in the CDR3. The V end was cut by 0 bases, the J end by 1 base, with 18 bases between. Germline values: CDR1 LGHNT, CDR2 FRNRAP. The source is a man between 25 and 39 years old who had recovered from COVID-19. V gene TRBV12-5 combines with J gene TRBJ2-2; the D gene is possibly TRBD1 (6 bases). The sequencing input was PBMCs or T cells enriched from blood (not recorded which). The CDR3 loop reads CASGLVLVLSTGNTGELFF. In DNA form, the CDR3 reads TGTGCTAGTGGTTTGGTCCTGGTTCTCTCGACAGGGAACACCGGGGAGCTGTTTTTT.